A selection of T cell receptor beta chains follows, all from one sample in a study of regulatory T cells in long-lasting Graves disease. TCRdb reprocessed the multiplex PCR reads with MiXCR, giving one entry per CDR3 protein. The sample consists of 400,000 to 500,000 distinct CDR3 sequences, about 20% of them appearing once. Specimen: peripheral blood mononuclear cells (PBMCs), collected when the disease was refractory, from a patient treated with antithyroid drugs. The receptors derive from a female donor with Graves disease. Both conserved end residues are trimmed from each CDR3. Fields, in order: CDR3 protein, J gene, V gene.

cdr3_aa: ASSPALREQY
j_call: TRBJ2-7
v_call: TRBV7-2

cdr3_aa: ASRGSDGSSYEQY
j_call: TRBJ2-7
v_call: TRBV28

cdr3_aa: ASSPGDRSYEQY
j_call: TRBJ2-7
v_call: TRBV6-1

cdr3_aa: ASSQGHGGTYEQY
j_call: TRBJ2-7
v_call: TRBV4-3

cdr3_aa: ASSLDSANNQPQH
j_call: TRBJ1-5
v_call: TRBV12-3/TRBV12-4

cdr3_aa: AWSEGLYNSPLH
j_call: TRBJ1-6
v_call: TRBV30

cdr3_aa: ASMLGKQY
j_call: TRBJ2-7
v_call: TRBV28

cdr3_aa: ASSLEGLAGHEQF
j_call: TRBJ2-1
v_call: TRBV11-2

cdr3_aa: ASSFVTTSGYTQY
j_call: TRBJ2-3
v_call: TRBV7-2

cdr3_aa: ASSLSDSRQRGYT
j_call: TRBJ1-2
v_call: TRBV7-2

cdr3_aa: ASSIGYNTEAF
j_call: TRBJ1-1
v_call: TRBV7-2

cdr3_aa: ASSLGGGSSGNTIY
j_call: TRBJ1-3
v_call: TRBV7-2

cdr3_aa: ASMRGGHSGVNVLT
j_call: TRBJ2-6
v_call: TRBV28

cdr3_aa: ASSLVPGYLSGNTIY
j_call: TRBJ1-3
v_call: TRBV7-8

cdr3_aa: ASSSTGDAPLH
j_call: TRBJ1-6
v_call: TRBV11-3

cdr3_aa: ASVPGGANTGELF
j_call: TRBJ2-2
v_call: TRBV2

cdr3_aa: ASSIAELLYSNQPQH
j_call: TRBJ1-5
v_call: TRBV19

cdr3_aa: ASSYSKGSGRSPLH
j_call: TRBJ1-6
v_call: TRBV6-5

cdr3_aa: ASSEVLDEKLF
j_call: TRBJ1-4
v_call: TRBV6-1

cdr3_aa: AGSRLDRGGSPLH
j_call: TRBJ1-6
v_call: TRBV7-9

cdr3_aa: ASSHSGTKAF
j_call: TRBJ1-1
v_call: TRBV19

cdr3_aa: ASRGRGLGETQY
j_call: TRBJ2-5
v_call: TRBV12-3/TRBV12-4

cdr3_aa: ASSSPGGGANVLT
j_call: TRBJ2-6
v_call: TRBV28

cdr3_aa: ASSPYRVPQETQY
j_call: TRBJ2-5
v_call: TRBV12-3/TRBV12-4

cdr3_aa: ASSEILAGVRETQY
j_call: TRBJ2-5
v_call: TRBV6-1

cdr3_aa: ASSLGGTDYEQY
j_call: TRBJ2-7
v_call: TRBV28

cdr3_aa: ASSVLSGSTDTQY
j_call: TRBJ2-3
v_call: TRBV2

cdr3_aa: ASSKRGGGRPYEQY
j_call: TRBJ2-7
v_call: TRBV28

cdr3_aa: ASSPRGGGYNEQF
j_call: TRBJ2-1
v_call: TRBV7-2

cdr3_aa: ASSQLAGVSYEQY
j_call: TRBJ2-7
v_call: TRBV19

cdr3_aa: ASSLGPGVRVRTEAF
j_call: TRBJ1-1
v_call: TRBV28

cdr3_aa: ASRPRAGGYPDTQY
j_call: TRBJ2-3
v_call: TRBV12-3/TRBV12-4

cdr3_aa: ASSLSTGTGETQY
j_call: TRBJ2-5
v_call: TRBV28

cdr3_aa: AVSDRENSPLH
j_call: TRBJ1-6
v_call: TRBV6-2/TRBV6-3

cdr3_aa: ASRAGPNTGELF
j_call: TRBJ2-2
v_call: TRBV7-3

cdr3_aa: ASSFSGSLAYNEQF
j_call: TRBJ2-1
v_call: TRBV28

cdr3_aa: ASSLNRDTGELF
j_call: TRBJ2-2
v_call: TRBV28

cdr3_aa: ASSAGQGQPYEQY
j_call: TRBJ2-7
v_call: TRBV9

cdr3_aa: ASSLSNVLT
j_call: TRBJ2-6
v_call: TRBV11-1

cdr3_aa: ASSPLPKTYEQY
j_call: TRBJ2-7
v_call: TRBV11-2

cdr3_aa: ASSSDRGGRDGYT
j_call: TRBJ1-2
v_call: TRBV7-9

cdr3_aa: ASVRDAHEQY
j_call: TRBJ2-7
v_call: TRBV28

cdr3_aa: AWKFGRGSDWLNTEAF
j_call: TRBJ1-1
v_call: TRBV30

cdr3_aa: ASRRQGGTEAF
j_call: TRBJ1-1
v_call: TRBV2

cdr3_aa: ASKSGGLNYGYT
j_call: TRBJ1-2
v_call: TRBV7-2

cdr3_aa: ASSFSRDYEQY
j_call: TRBJ2-7
v_call: TRBV7-2

cdr3_aa: ASSELGFVTAF
j_call: TRBJ1-1
v_call: TRBV6-1

cdr3_aa: ASSEGQGTGNQPQH
j_call: TRBJ1-5
v_call: TRBV7-9

cdr3_aa: GVSGTSGYEQY
j_call: TRBJ2-7
v_call: TRBV20-1

cdr3_aa: ASSQDDSAGGPLAKNIQY
j_call: TRBJ2-4
v_call: TRBV11-2

cdr3_aa: SASDRGDQAYEQY
j_call: TRBJ2-7
v_call: TRBV20-1

cdr3_aa: ASSVDSARVTEAF
j_call: TRBJ1-1
v_call: TRBV2

cdr3_aa: ASSQGGIEAF
j_call: TRBJ1-1
v_call: TRBV4-1

cdr3_aa: ASTLRTGGNTEAF
j_call: TRBJ1-1
v_call: TRBV12-3/TRBV12-4

cdr3_aa: ASSPYPGQDEQY
j_call: TRBJ2-7
v_call: TRBV5-1